A selection of T cell receptor beta chains follows, all from one sample in a study of T cells in localized non-small cell lung cancer. The assay was immunoSEQ multiplex PCR, and TCRdb's table has in-frame clones only and misses some. Of 52,000 or so clones listed, 86% are singletons. The sample in question was peripheral blood, obtained before any cancer treatment. The source of these receptors is a male donor older than 55 with stage III squamous cell lung carcinoma. The CDR3 runs from the conserved cysteine through the conserved F or W. The D gene is left open where the match is weak. Some rows mark clone size as missing; the rest say once, few, many or name a class of expanded clone.

V: TRBV27; size: few; J: TRBJ1-2; D: .; DNA: TGTGCCAGCAGTTTGACGGGGGCTCTTGGCTACACCTTC; CDR3: CASSLTGALGYTF
V: TRBV4-2; size: once; J: TRBJ2-7; D: .; DNA: TGTGCCAGCAGCTCCAGGAGCTCCTACGAGCAGTACTTC; CDR3: CASSSRSSYEQYF
V: TRBV12-2; size: .; J: TRBJ1-6; D: .; DNA: TGTGCAAGTCGCTTAGGTGGAGGGTCGGTCACCCTCCACTTT; CDR3: CASRLGGGSVTLHF
V: TRBV28; size: .; J: TRBJ1-2; D: .; DNA: TGTGCCAGCAGTTTAGGGCGAATCTATGGCTACACCTTC; CDR3: CASSLGRIYGYTF
V: TRBV6-5; size: .; J: TRBJ1-5; D: .; DNA: TGTGCCAGCACTCGGGGGATCAATCAGCCCCAGCATTTT; CDR3: CASTRGINQPQHF
V: TRBV27; size: .; J: TRBJ1-1; D: TRBD1; DNA: TGTGCCAGCAGTTTCGCAGGGGGGGTGCAAACTGAAGCTTTCTTT; CDR3: CASSFAGGVQTEAFF
V: TRBV2; size: .; J: TRBJ2-3; D: .; DNA: TGTGCCAGCAGTCCGGGCCCGGCTACGCAGTATTTT; CDR3: CASSPGPATQYF
V: TRBV20-1; size: .; J: TRBJ1-2; D: .; DNA: TGCAGTGCTCTCAAAGGACCTCGAAGAGAATTC; CDR3: CSALKGPRREF
V: TRBV19; size: .; J: TRBJ2-1; D: .; DNA: TGTGCCAGTAGTGTTCAGGGGTTTGCGGGAAATGAGCAGTTCTTC; CDR3: CASSVQGFAGNEQFF
V: TRBV28; size: .; J: TRBJ1-2; D: .; DNA: TGTGCCAGCAGGACGACAGTCCTTAACTATGGCTACACCTTC; CDR3: CASRTTVLNYGYTF
V: TRBV18; size: once; J: TRBJ2-7; D: .; DNA: TGTGCCAGCTCGTCAAGGGCCAACTGGGGACCCTACGAGCAGTACTTC; CDR3: CASSSRANWGPYEQYF
V: TRBV6-1; size: .; J: TRBJ2-3; D: .; DNA: TGTGCCAGCAAAAGGGCAGGGGGGACGACAGATACGCAGTATTTT; CDR3: CASKRAGGTTDTQYF
V: TRBV11-2; size: .; J: TRBJ2-2; D: .; DNA: TGTGCCAGCAGCCCCAGTTCGAGGGCAGGGGAGCTGTTTTTT; CDR3: CASSPSSRAGELFF
V: TRBV7-6; size: .; J: TRBJ1-1; D: .; DNA: TGTGCCAGCAGCTTAGCGGGCAGTGAAGCTTTCTTT; CDR3: CASSLAGSEAFF
V: TRBV6-1; size: few; J: TRBJ1-1; D: .; DNA: TGTGCCAGCAGTGGTTGGGACATTGAAGCTTTCTTT; CDR3: CASSGWDIEAFF
V: TRBV7-3; size: .; J: TRBJ2-7; D: .; DNA: TGTGCCAGCAGCCCCGCGGGACGGCGTTACGAGCAGTACTTC; CDR3: CASSPAGRRYEQYF
V: TRBV9; size: few; J: TRBJ2-5; D: .; DNA: TGTGCCAGCAGCGTAGAGGCGCGGAGGGTCAGAGAGACCCAGTACTTC; CDR3: CASSVEARRVRETQYF
V: TRBV6-5; size: .; J: TRBJ2-2; D: .; DNA: TGTGCCAGCAGTTATGGTGATAGGGCTCCCGGGGAGCTGTTTTTT; CDR3: CASSYGDRAPGELFF
V: TRBV6-5; size: once; J: TRBJ1-3; D: .; DNA: TGTGCCAGCAGTTACTCGACCGGAATAGCAGGAAACACCATATATTTT; CDR3: CASSYSTGIAGNTIYF
V: TRBV7-2; size: .; J: TRBJ1-4; D: .; DNA: TGTGCCAGCAGCTTAGGGAAAGAAAAACTGTTTTTT; CDR3: CASSLGKEKLFF
V: TRBV7-3; size: .; J: TRBJ2-5; D: .; DNA: TGTGCCAGCAGCTCTGGGGTTAGGGAGACCCAGTACTTC; CDR3: CASSSGVRETQYF
V: TRBV6-1; size: .; J: TRBJ1-1; D: TRBD1; DNA: TGTGCCAGCAGTGATAGTGGCGGGACAGGGGGCGCGGAAGCTTTCTTT; CDR3: CASSDSGGTGGAEAFF
V: TRBV7-2; size: .; J: TRBJ1-3; D: .; DNA: TGTGCCAGCAGCTTAGCAGGAAACACCATATATTTT; CDR3: CASSLAGNTIYF
V: TRBV28; size: .; J: TRBJ2-7; D: TRBD1; DNA: TGTGCCAGCGGGGACAGCGCCTACGAGCAGTACTTC; CDR3: CASGDSAYEQYF